This T cell receptor beta chain was sequenced during a study of identical twins. The CDR3 has 12 amino acids. Looked up from germline, CDR1 is ENHRY and CDR2 is SYGVKD. Trimming removed 0 bases at V and 3 bases at J, with 3 bases between. Study-wide results and limits: Insertions were fewer in abundant cord blood beta clonotypes, whereas memory repertoires showed none of this pattern. Among beta out-of-frame sequences, excess sharing between twins appeared weaker. Out-of-frame alpha sequences that twins shared showed excess low generation probability.

With respect to this clonotype: Its antigen is not identified.

A single record per CDR3 protein comes from TCRdb applying MiXCR to the 5' RACE reads. The sample consists of hundreds of thousands of distinct CDR3 sequences, roughly 12% of them appearing once. This sample also appeared in a second study, on yellow fever vaccine responses in identical twins.

The receptor comes from a woman aged 18-29 years in good health. V usage is TRBV10-3 and J usage is TRBJ2-7, with no clear D. The material sequenced was CD8+ T cells sorted from blood. The CDR3 reads CAISESVYEQYF. The CDR3 nucleotides are TGTGCCATCAGTGAGTCGGTCTACGAGCAGTACTTC.